These 3 T cell receptor beta chains were sequenced from one sample in a study of blood T cell repertoires in COVID-19. Assay used: immunoSEQ multiplex PCR; TCRdb lists only in-frame clones, some missing. The sample carries 85,000 or so clones, 86% recorded once. What was sequenced was peripheral blood. Receptors were obtained from a middle-aged man with active or convalescent COVID-19.

The count of this clone is one. This rearrangement joins TRBV5-4 to TRBJ2-1; weak D call: TRBD2 (5 bases). CDR3 length: 12 residues. CDR1 SGHNT and CDR2 YYREEE come from the germline V gene (reference sequence). Trimming stripped 0 bases from V and 8 bases from J, with 6 bases between. DNA for the CDR3: TGTGCCAGCAGCTTGGAGGGAGATGAGCAGTTCTTC. It translates to CASSLEGDEQFF. Combining the CDR3 with reference TRBV5-4 and TRBJ2-1 gives the whole variable domain ETGVTQSPTHLIKTRGQQVTLRCSSQSGHNTVSWYQQALGQGPQFIFQYYREEENGRGNFPPRFSGLQFPNYSSELNVNALELDDSALYLCASSLEGDEQFFGPGTRLTVL.

The chain uses TRBV5-4 and TRBJ2-1; the D gene is possibly TRBD2 (5 bases). Germline assignment: CDR1 SGHNT and CDR2 YYREEE (reference sequence). V was clipped by 4 bases and J by 14 bases, with 16 bases between them. CDR3 length equals 12 residues. The CDR3 DNA reads as TGTGCCAGCAGCCTTGAAGGTCGGGGAGAGTTCTTC. Protein sequence: CASSLEGRGEFF. The full variable domain, completed using reference TRBV5-4 and TRBJ2-1, is ETGVTQSPTHLIKTRGQQVTLRCSSQSGHNTVSWYQQALGQGPQFIFQYYREEENGRGNFPPRFSGLQFPNYSSELNVNALELDDSALYLCASSLEGRGEFFGPGTRLTVL.

The genes are TRBV20-1 and TRBJ2-7; 7 bases align to TRBD2. The CDR3 consists of 14 residues. J gave up 2 bases and V 3 bases, and 7 bases lay outside the gene matches. CDR1 and CDR2 from the germline V gene are DFQATT and SNEGSKA (reference sequence). CDR3 loop: CSASIAGVAYEQYF. The CDR3 DNA follows: TGCAGTGCTAGTATAGCGGGCGTGGCCTACGAGCAGTACTTC.